The rows below give T cell receptor beta chains drawn from one sample of a study of T cells expressing NK-cell markers. TCRdb reprocessed the 5' RACE reads and keeps a single row for each CDR3 protein, giving no DNA. The sample data list under 200,000 distinct CDR3 sequences. The sample comprised blood T cells: a sorted CD56 or NKG2C T cell subset, CD4+ or CD8+ T cells, or bulk PBMC T cells (not recorded which). The receptors stem from a woman between 18 and 69 years old in good health. Each CDR3 is given with its conserved first and last residue.

v_call	j_call	cdr3_length	cdr3_aa
TRBV25-1	TRBJ1-2	12	CASSLRQGSYTF
TRBV12-3/TRBV12-4	TRBJ2-1	11	CASSQRGDAFF
TRBV30	TRBJ1-5	14	CAWSGQLTNQPQHF
TRBV5-1	TRBJ1-1	15	CASSLSGLQFTEAFF
TRBV5-1	TRBJ2-3	15	CASGLAGGSTDTQYF
TRBV7-3	TRBJ1-1	18	CASSLTFLAAAGNTEAFF
TRBV10-3	TRBJ2-3	17	CAISESRLASLADTQYF
TRBV20-1	TRBJ2-5	15	CSVERGGRGQETQYF
TRBV19	TRBJ2-7	14	CASSQTGTPAEQYF
TRBV14	TRBJ2-7	14	CASSQGGPLGRQYF
TRBV20-1	TRBJ2-3	16	CSAKKLSGSGTDTQYF
TRBV2	TRBJ2-7	13	CASNPTLSYEQYF
TRBV29-1	TRBJ2-7	14	CSVSEGRASYEQYF
TRBV27	TRBJ1-1	12	CASSLPSFEAFF
TRBV2	TRBJ2-5	16	CASSLSRLAGVETQYF
TRBV6-1	TRBJ2-5	15	CASSPQPPDQETQYF
TRBV20-1	TRBJ2-7	12	CRVGLSSYEQYF
TRBV5-1	TRBJ1-6	17	CASRNRGSPQGDSPLHF
TRBV7-9	TRBJ1-1	13	CASSPRRVTEAFF
TRBV27	TRBJ1-5	16	CASSVRGTDSNQPQHF
TRBV20-1	TRBJ2-1	14	CSARELAADNEQFF
TRBV20-1	TRBJ2-3	14	CSAPEGGLTDTQYF